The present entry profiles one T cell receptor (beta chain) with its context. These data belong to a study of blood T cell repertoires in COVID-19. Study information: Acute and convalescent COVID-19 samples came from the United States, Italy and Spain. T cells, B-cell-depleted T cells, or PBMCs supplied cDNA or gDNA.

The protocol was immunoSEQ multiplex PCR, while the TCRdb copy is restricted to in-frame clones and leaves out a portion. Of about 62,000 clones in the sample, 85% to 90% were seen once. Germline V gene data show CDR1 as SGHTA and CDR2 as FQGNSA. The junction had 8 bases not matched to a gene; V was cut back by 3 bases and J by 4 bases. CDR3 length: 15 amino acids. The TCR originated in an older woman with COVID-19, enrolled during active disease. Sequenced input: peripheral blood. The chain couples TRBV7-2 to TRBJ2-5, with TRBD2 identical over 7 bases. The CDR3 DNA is TGTGCCAGCAGCTTTCAGGGAGGGCGGGGAGAGACCCAGTACTTC. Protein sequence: CASSFQGGRGETQYF.